The 8 T cell receptor beta chains reported below all come from one sample, sequenced in a study of PD-1 blockade in classical Hodgkin lymphoma. The table came from immunoSEQ multiplex PCR; TCRdb's copy has only in-frame clones and leaves some out. This sample has 20,000 to 25,000 clones, with 71% found just once. Each patient's relapse followed autologous stem cell transplantation, and brentuximab vedotin exposure varied. Sample: peripheral blood mononuclear cells (PBMCs), taken at baseline. These receptors were taken from a human donor with classical Hodgkin lymphoma.

This clone appeared a single time. The V gene is TRBV7-2, the J gene TRBJ1-1; TRBD1 might be the D (6 bases). The germline V gene encodes CDR1 SGHTA and CDR2 FQGNSA. V lost 3 bases and J 6 bases, leaving 20 bases between the germline ends. CDR3 length: 16 residues. CDR3 protein: CASSFRSNHRVPEAFF. The CDR3 DNA reads as TGTGCCAGCAGCTTTAGGTCAAACCACAGGGTCCCTGAAGCTTTCTTT.

The J gene is TRBJ1-2, the V gene TRBV4-3, with TRBD1 matching 7 bases. Germline CDR1 is LGHNA and CDR2 is YSLEER. The CDR3 length is 14 residues. Unmatched junction bases numbered 6, after V lost 1 base and J lost 7 bases. Here the CDR3 DNA reads TGCGCCAGCAGCCAAGCACCAGGGGGGTCTGGCTACACCTTC. It codes for CASSQAPGGSGYTF.

The rearrangement links TRBV6-1 to TRBJ2-5; 9 positions match TRBD1. The CDR3 consists of 15 residues. V gave up 6 bases and J gave up 5 bases; unmatched junction bases: 10. Germline V lookup: CDR1 MNHNS, CDR2 SASEGT. CDR3 sequence: CASSSGTGSGETQYF. The CDR3 DNA sequence: TGTGCCAGCAGCTCCGGGACAGGGTCCGGGGAGACCCAGTACTTC.

In its sample, this clone ranks as medium-sized. The genes are TRBV9 and TRBJ1-1, with D uncertain. Germline lookup yields CDR1 SGDLS and CDR2 YYNGEE. Trimming shortened V by 0 bases and J by 0 bases, and 6 bases separated the two germline ends. This CDR3 is built from 14 residues. The DNA of the CDR3 is TGTGCCAGCAGCGTAGGGTTCCTGAACACTGAAGCTTTCTTT. Translated, it gives CASSVGFLNTEAFF.

V is TRBV4-1 and J is TRBJ1-2; D is perhaps TRBD1 (6 bases). The CDR3 contains 15 residues. CDR1 and CDR2 from the germline V gene are MGHRA and YSYEKL. V was clipped by 2 bases and J by 1 base, with 11 bases between them. This chain's CDR3 is CASSQPAQGNYGYTF. The CDR3 DNA follows: TGCGCCAGCAGCCAACCCGCACAGGGTAACTATGGCTACACCTTC.

This chain connects TRBV6-1 to TRBJ2-5, with 11 bases lining up with TRBD2. Germline values: CDR1 MNHNS, CDR2 SASEGT. The CDR3 has 17 amino acids. V lost 1 base, J lost 5 bases, and 9 bases stayed unmatched. CDR3 in amino acids: CASSEVIAGGLGETQYF. CDR3 bases: TGTGCCAGCAGTGAAGTAATAGCGGGGGGGCTTGGGGAGACCCAGTACTTC.

The table lists this clone with a few counts. CDR3 amino acids: CASSLEGGRFNYGYTF. CDR3 coding DNA: TGTGCCAGCAGTTTAGAAGGGGGGCGTTTCAACTATGGCTACACCTTC. The J gene is TRBJ1-2, the V gene TRBV28, with a tentative D call TRBD1 (6 bases). The CDR3 length is 16 residues. Trimming removed 2 bases at V and 2 bases at J, with 15 bases between. CDR1 is MDHEN and CDR2 is SYDVKM in the germline V gene.

The chain links TRBV29-1 to TRBJ1-2; 10 bases map to TRBD1. Germline CDR1 and CDR2: SQVTM and ANQGSEA. The length of the CDR3 is 14 residues. Unmatched junction bases numbered 5, after V lost 4 bases and J lost 3 bases. The CDR3 DNA sequence: TGCAGCGTTGCCGGGACAGGGGCCCACTATGGCTACACCTTC. It yields the protein CSVAGTGAHYGYTF.